One sample yielded the 3 T cell receptor beta chains listed below, sequenced in a study of blood T cell repertoires in COVID-19. TCRdb's copy holds only in-frame clones and misses some; the assay was immunoSEQ multiplex PCR. The sample contains around 450,000 clones, roughly 90% of which appear only once. Sequences were obtained from PBMCs or T cells enriched from blood (not recorded which). These receptor sequences come from a woman between 18 and 29 years old who had recovered from COVID-19.

The gene calls are TRBV2 and TRBJ2-2; D unclear. CDR1 is SNHLY and CDR2 is FYNNEI in the germline V gene. Trimming cost V 0 bases and J 5 bases, with 7 bases left between them. CDR3 length: 14 amino acids. The CDR3 region is CASSEAAVTGELFF. CDR3 DNA: TGTGCCAGCAGTGAAGCCGCGGTAACCGGGGAGCTGTTTTTT.

The V and J genes are TRBV5-1 and TRBJ1-1; no firm D call. Trimming pared 0 bases from V and 1 base from J, leaving 4 bases between. This CDR3 spans 13 amino acids. CDR1 and CDR2 (germline): SGHRS, YFSETQ. CDR3 region: CASSLASNTEAFF. The DNA of the CDR3 is TGCGCCAGCAGCTTGGCTTCGAACACTGAAGCTTTCTTT.

V usage is TRBV12-3 or TRBV12-4 and J usage is TRBJ2-7; tentative D call: TRBD1 (5 bases). This CDR3 has 13 amino acids. Trimming left V 6 bases short and J 7 bases short, with 16 bases between. CDR3 sequence: CASSPAYRQEQYF. In DNA, the CDR3 is TGTGCCAGCAGCCCCGCATACCGACAGGAGCAGTACTTC.